The T cell receptor beta chain under discussion was sequenced for a study of T cell responses to AZD1222 COVID-19 vaccine. Regarding the study as a whole: Repertoires were obtained solely post-peak T cell response. Spike regions recognized by vaccine-associated CD4 TCRs spanned the protein, led by 160-218 and 743-854.

Sequenced by immunoSEQ multiplex PCR; TCRdb stores in-frame clones only, minus some. The sample lists 84,000 or so clones, 88% seen once, with roughly 5% in the top ten. This CDR3 has 15 residues. Per the germline V gene, CDR1 is SGHNT and CDR2 is YYREEE (reference sequence). V gave up 4 bases and J gave up 5 bases, with 16 bases separating them. About this clone: Its matching antigen is unknown.

The chain combines TRBV5-4 with TRBJ2-4; tentatively, D is TRBD1 or TRBD2 (7 bases each). This material consisted of peripheral blood, taken on day 0 of MenACWY control vaccination. The sequence derives from an adult in good health. The CDR3 reads CASSPGGASQNIQYF. CDR3 nucleotides: TGTGCCAGCAGCCCAGGGGGGGCCTCCCAAAACATTCAGTACTTC.